This entry is about one T cell receptor (beta chain). The entry originates in a study of shared clonotypes between healthy human individuals. Across the study: Sampling drew on donors who were a couple of women and a few men aged 18 to 49.

There were only Caucasian adults among the donors, and all lived in Nashville, Tennessee. Bulk PBMC genomic DNA spanned ten immunoSEQ deep plates. In the study's own analysis: In the immunoSEQ data, sequences were junction-only and lacked quality scores, so filtering differed. Repertoires were generated with immunoSEQ multiplex PCR, while TCRdb's copy carries only in-frame clones and drops some. From that table come the V and J calls and clone size; the DNA was used to work out D and trimming. The table has about 460,000 clones, 75% to 80% seen once. The CDR3 has 13 residues. Germline assignment: CDR1 MDHEN and CDR2 SYDVKM. V was trimmed by 6 bases and J by 4 bases, leaving 12 bases between them.

The chain combines TRBV28 with TRBJ1-2, with D hard to call. The sequence derives from a woman in her forties in good health. Some clones in this sample may be carry-over from other donors' samples. Sequencing was performed on PBMCs. CDR3 DNA sequence: TGTGCCAGCAGCATCGGCAGCACCTATGGCTACACCTTC. This encodes CASSIGSTYGYTF.